Below, one T cell receptor (beta chain) is given with its context. The sample originates from a study of CD8+ T cells in alopecia areata. The sequencing template was cDNA reverse transcribed from extracted RNA. Sequencing used immunoSEQ multiplex PCR; TCRdb keeps in-frame clones, though not all of them. The sample consists of 30,000 to 40,000 clones, over 60% of them appearing once. This CDR3 spans 14 amino acids. V was clipped by 2 bases and J by 3 bases, with 14 bases between them. Germline V gene lookup returns CDR1 GTSNPN and CDR2 SVGIG (reference sequence). Sequenced: NKG2D-low CD8+ T cells sorted from blood. The chain uses TRBV30 and TRBJ2-7; a possible D gene is TRBD2 (6 bases). The receptor comes from a human donor with alopecia areata. For the CDR3, the DNA is TGTGCCTGGAGTCTAACGGGACTGGGCTACGAGCAGTACTTC. Amino acids: CAWSLTGLGYEQYF. Using reference TRBV30 and TRBJ2-7 for the parts outside the CDR3, the full variable domain is SQTIHQWPATLVQPVGSPLSLECTVEGTSNPNLYWYRQAAGRGLQLLFYSVGIGQISSEVPQNLSASRPQDRQFILSSKKLLLSDSGFYLCAWSLTGLGYEQYFGPGTRLTVT.